This T cell receptor beta chain is drawn from a study of cytomegalovirus exposure and HLA in healthy donors. Study-wide results and caveats: The study recorded more than 150 TCR beta chains that were cytomegalovirus-associated. Rare TCR sequences dominated, though some public TCRs recurred in many donors. Reports showed the classifier diagnosing cytomegalovirus status with high specificity and sensitivity.

In the PCR, 60 Vbeta and 13 Jbeta primers were used. Sequencing was performed with immunoSEQ multiplex PCR; in TCRdb, only in-frame clones are kept and a portion is missing. This sample has 130,000 to 150,000 clones, with around 77% found just once. Trimming stripped 10 bases from V and 9 bases from J, with 9 bases between. From germline, CDR1 is SEHNR and CDR2 FQNEAQ (reference sequence). This CDR3 is 9 amino acids long. This clone was observed a handful of times. Its specificity is unknown. Sequences were obtained from PBMCs. The sequence was obtained from a woman aged 45-60 years in good health and CMV-seronegative. V and J are TRBV7-9 and TRBJ1-2; TRBD1 is a possible D gene (5 bases). CDR3 amino acids: CAMGGSYTF. The CDR3, as DNA: TGTGCCATGGGGGGTAGCTACACCTTC.